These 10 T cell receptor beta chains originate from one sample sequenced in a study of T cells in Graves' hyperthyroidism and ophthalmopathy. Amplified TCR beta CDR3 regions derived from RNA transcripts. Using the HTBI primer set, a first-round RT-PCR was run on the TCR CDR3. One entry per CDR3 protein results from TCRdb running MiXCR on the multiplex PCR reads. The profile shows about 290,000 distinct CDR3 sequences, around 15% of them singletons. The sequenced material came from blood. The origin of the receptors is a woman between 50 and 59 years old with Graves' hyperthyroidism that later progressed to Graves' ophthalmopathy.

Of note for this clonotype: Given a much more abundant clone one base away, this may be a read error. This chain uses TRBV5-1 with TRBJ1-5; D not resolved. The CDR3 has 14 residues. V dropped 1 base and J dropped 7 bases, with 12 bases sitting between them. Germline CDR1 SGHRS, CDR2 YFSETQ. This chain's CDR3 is CASSLTGSPQPQHF. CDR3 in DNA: TGCGCCAGCAGCTTGACTGGGTCGCCGCAGCCCCAGCATTTT.

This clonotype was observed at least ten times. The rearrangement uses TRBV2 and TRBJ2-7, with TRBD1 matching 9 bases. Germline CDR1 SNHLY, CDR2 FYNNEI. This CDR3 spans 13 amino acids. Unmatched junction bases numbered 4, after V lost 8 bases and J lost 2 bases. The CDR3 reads CASLDRGPYEQYF. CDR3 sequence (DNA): TGTGCCAGCTTGGACAGGGGCCCCTACGAGCAGTACTTC.

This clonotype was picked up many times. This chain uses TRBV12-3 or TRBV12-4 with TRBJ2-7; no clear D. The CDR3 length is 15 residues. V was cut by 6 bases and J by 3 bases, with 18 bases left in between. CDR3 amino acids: CASSPFEPLGYEQYF. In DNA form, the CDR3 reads TGTGCCAGCAGCCCATTTGAACCGTTGGGCTACGAGCAGTACTTC.

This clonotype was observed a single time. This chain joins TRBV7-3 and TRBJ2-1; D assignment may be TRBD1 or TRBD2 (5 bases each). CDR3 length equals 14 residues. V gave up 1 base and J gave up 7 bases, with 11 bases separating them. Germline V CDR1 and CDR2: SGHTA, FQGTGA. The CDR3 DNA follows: TGTGCCAGCAGCTTAAGGGACGAAAGTAATGAGCAGTTCTTC. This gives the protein CASSLRDESNEQFF.

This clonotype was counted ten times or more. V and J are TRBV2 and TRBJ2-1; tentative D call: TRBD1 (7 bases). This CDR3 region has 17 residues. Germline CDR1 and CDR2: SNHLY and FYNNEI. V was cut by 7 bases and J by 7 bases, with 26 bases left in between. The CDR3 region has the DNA TGTGCCAGCACCTCCCCCCAGGGGGGCCTTGGGGTTAATGAGCAGTTCTTC. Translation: CASTSPQGGLGVNEQFF.

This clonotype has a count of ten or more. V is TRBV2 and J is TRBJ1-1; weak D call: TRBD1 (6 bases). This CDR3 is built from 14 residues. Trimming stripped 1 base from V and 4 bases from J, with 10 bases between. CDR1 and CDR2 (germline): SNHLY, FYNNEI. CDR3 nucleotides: TGTGCCAGCAGTGAAGAGGGGGGGGGCACTGAAGCTTTCTTT. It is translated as CASSEEGGGTEAFF.

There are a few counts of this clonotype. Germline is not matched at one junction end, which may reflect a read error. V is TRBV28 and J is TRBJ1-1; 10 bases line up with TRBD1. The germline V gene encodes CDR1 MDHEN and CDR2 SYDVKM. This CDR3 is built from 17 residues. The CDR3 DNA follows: TGTGCCAGCAGTTCTATCGGGACAGGGGACATGAACACTGAAACTTTCTTT. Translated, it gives CASSSIGTGDMNTETFF.

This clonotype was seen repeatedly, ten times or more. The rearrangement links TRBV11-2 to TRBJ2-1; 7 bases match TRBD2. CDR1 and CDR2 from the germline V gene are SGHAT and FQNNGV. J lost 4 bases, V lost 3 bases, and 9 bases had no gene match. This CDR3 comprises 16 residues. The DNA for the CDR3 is TGTGCCAGCAGCTTTAGTCGTCTAGCGGTATACAATGAGCAGTTCTTC. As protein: CASSFSRLAVYNEQFF. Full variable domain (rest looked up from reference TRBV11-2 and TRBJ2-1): EAGVAQSPRYKIIEKRQSVAFWCNPISGHATLYWYQQILGQGPKLLIQFQNNGVVDDSQLPKDRFSAERLKGVDSTLKIQPAKLEDSAVYLCASSFSRLAVYNEQFFGPGTRLTVL.

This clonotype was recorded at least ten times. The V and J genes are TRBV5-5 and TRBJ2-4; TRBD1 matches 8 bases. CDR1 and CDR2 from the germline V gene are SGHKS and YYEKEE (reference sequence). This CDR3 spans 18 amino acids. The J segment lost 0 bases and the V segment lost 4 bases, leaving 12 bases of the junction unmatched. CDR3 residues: CASSPISGTGLAKNIQYF. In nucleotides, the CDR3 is TGTGCCAGCAGCCCCATTTCGGGGACAGGATTAGCCAAAAACATTCAGTACTTC.

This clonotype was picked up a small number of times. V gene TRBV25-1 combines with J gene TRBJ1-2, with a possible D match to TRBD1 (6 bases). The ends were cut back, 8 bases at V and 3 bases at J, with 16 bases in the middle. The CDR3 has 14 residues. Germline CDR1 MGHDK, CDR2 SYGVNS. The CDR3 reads CASRLGGDYYGYTF. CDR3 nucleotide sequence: TGTGCCAGCCGCCTAGGGGGAGATTACTATGGCTACACCTTC.